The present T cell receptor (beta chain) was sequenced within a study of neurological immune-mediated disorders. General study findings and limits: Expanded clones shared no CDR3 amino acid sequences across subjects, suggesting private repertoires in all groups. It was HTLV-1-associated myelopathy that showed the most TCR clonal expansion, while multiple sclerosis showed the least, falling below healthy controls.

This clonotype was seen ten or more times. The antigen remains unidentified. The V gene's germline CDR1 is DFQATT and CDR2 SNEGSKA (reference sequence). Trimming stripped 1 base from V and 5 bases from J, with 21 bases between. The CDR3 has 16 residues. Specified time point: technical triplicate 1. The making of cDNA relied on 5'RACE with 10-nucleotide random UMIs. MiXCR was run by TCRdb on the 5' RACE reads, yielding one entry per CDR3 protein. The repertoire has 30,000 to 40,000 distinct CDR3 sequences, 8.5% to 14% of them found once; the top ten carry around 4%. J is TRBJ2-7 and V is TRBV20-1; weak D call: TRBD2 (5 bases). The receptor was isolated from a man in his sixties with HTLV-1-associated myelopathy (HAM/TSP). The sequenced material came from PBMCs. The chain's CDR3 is CSARGVKEWGSDEQYF. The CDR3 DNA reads TGCAGTGCTAGAGGGGTGAAGGAGTGGGGTAGCGACGAGCAGTACTTC.